The clone carrying this T cell receptor (beta chain) was observed at least ten times. Its antigen remains unidentified. The sorted Tregs were CD4+CD25+CD127-/low cells. Germline lookup yields CDR1 MNHEY and CDR2 SVGAGI. CDR3 size: 15 residues. Trimming stripped 0 bases from V and 4 bases from J, with 12 bases between. Full-length variable regions came from constant-region reverse primers plus semi-nested Nested Universal Primer A PCR. Via MiXCR, TCRdb re-called the 5' RACE reads, giving one row per CDR3 protein. The table includes about 40,000 distinct CDR3 sequences, roughly a fifth detected once. Study outcomes and limitations: Whole repertoires were not studied in the larger cohort, only one V-J beta rearrangement. Tumor Treg TCRs overlapped most with tumor naive CD4+ cells. Tumor memory CD4+ T cell TCR gene usage was found to cluster with blood and lymph node memory CD4+ cells and with lymph node naive CD4+ cells.

The clonotype comes from a female donor with breast cancer. The V call is TRBV6-5, the J call TRBJ1-2; TRBD1 is a possible D gene (6 bases). Sequencing was performed on Tregs sorted from a lymph node. CDR3 coding DNA: TGTGCCAGCAGTTACTCGCGGGGGCGCGCCTATGGCTACACCTTC. This encodes CASSYSRGRAYGYTF.